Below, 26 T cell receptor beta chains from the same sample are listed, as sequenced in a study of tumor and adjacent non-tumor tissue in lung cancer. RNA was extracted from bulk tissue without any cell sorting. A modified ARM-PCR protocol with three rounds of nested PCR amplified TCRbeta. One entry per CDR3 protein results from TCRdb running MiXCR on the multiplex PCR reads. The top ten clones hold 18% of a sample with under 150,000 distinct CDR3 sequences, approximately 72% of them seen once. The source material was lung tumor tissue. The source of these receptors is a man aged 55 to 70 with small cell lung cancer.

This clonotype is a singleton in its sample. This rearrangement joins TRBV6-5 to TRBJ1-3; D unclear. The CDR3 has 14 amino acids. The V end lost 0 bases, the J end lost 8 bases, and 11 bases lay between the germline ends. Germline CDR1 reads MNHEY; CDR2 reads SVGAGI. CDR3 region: CASSYSPYMYTIYF. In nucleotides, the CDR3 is TGTGCCAGCAGTTACTCCCCGTATATGTACACCATATATTTT.

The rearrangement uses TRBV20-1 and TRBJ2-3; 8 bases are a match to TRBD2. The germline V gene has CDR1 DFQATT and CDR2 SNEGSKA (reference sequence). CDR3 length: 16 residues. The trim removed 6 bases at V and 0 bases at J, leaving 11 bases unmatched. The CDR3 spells CSAPSQSSGSTDTQYF. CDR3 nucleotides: TGCAGTGCCCCCTCTCAGTCTAGCGGGAGCACAGATACGCAGTATTTT.

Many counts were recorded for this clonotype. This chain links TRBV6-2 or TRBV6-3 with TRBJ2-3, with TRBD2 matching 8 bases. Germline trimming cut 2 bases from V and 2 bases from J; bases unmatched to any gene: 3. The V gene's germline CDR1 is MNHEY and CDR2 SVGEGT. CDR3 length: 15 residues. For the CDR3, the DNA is TGTGCCAGCAGTTACAACGGGAGGGCCACAGATACGCAGTATTTT. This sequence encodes CASSYNGRATDTQYF.

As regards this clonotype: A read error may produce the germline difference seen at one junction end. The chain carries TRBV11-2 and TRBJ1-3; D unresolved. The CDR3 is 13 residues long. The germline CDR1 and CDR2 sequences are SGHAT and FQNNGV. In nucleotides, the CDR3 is TGTGTCAGCAGCTACCAGCCGGGAAACACTATATATTTT. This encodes CVSSYQPGNTIYF.

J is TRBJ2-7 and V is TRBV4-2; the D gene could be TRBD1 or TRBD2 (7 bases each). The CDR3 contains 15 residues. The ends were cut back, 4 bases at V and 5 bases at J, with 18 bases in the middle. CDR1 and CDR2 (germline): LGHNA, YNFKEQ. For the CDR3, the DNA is TGTGCCAGCAGCCTAGCCGACAGGGAGGGTGACGAGCAGTACTTC. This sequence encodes CASSLADREGDEQYF.

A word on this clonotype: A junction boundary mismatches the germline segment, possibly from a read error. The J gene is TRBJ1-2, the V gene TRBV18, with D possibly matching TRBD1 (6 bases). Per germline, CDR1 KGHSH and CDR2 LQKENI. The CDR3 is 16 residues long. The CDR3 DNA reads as TGTGCGAGCTCACCAACCGGGACAACACTGGGGTATGGCTACACCTTC. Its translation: CASSPTGTTLGYGYTF.

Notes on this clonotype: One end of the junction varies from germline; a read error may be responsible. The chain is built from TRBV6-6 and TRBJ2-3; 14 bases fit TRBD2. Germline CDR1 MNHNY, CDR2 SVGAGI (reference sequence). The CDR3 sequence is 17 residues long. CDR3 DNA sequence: TGTGCCAGCAGTTACGGGACTAGCGGGAGTTTCCCAGATACGAAGTATTTT. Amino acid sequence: CASSYGTSGSFPDTKYF.

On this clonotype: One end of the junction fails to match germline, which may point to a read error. The CDR3 region is CNAKSRYYGYTF. CDR3 DNA sequence: TGCAATGCTAAGTCCCGATACTATGGCTACACCTTC. The chain employs TRBV20-1 and TRBJ1-2; D remains ambiguous. This CDR3 has 12 amino acids. Looked up from germline, CDR1 is DFQATT and CDR2 is SNEGSKA (reference sequence).

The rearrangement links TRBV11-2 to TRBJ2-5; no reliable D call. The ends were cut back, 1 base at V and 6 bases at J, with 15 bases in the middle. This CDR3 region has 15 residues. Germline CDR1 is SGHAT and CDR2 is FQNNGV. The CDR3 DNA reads TGTGCCAGCAGCTTAGGGGTTGAGAGTTTGAAGACCCAGTACTTC. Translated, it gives CASSLGVESLKTQYF.

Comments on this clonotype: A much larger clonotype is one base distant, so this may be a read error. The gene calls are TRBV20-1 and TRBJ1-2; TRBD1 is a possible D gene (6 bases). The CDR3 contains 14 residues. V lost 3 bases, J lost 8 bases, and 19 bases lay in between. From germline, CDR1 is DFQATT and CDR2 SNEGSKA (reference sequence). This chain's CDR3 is CSASLGTWDEGYTF. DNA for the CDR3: TGCAGTGCTAGTCTCGGGACATGGGACGAGGGCTACACCTTC.

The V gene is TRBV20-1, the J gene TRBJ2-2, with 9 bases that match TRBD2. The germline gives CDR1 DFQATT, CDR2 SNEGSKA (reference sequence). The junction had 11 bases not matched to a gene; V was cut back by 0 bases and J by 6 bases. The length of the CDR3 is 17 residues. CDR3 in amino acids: CSARDLAGVTDAGELFF. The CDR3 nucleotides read TGCAGTGCTAGAGATTTAGCGGGAGTCACGGACGCCGGGGAGCTGTTTTTT.

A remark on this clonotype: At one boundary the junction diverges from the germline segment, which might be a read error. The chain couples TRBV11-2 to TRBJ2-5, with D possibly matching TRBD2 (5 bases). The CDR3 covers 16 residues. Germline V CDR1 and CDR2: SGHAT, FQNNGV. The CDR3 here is CASSLNPAEFQETQYF. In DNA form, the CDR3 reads TGTGCCAGCAGCTTAAACCCAGCGGAGTTCCAAGAGACCCAATACTTC.

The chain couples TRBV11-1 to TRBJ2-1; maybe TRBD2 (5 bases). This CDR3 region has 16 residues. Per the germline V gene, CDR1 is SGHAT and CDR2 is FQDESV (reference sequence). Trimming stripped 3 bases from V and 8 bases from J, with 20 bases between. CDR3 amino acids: CASSFWGRGIYYEQFF. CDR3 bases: TGTGCCAGCAGCTTCTGGGGTCGGGGTATTTACTATGAGCAGTTCTTC.

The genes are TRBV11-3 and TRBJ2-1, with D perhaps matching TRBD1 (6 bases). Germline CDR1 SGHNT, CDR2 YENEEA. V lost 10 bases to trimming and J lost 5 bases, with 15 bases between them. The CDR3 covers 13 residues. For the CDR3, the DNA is TGTGCCATCAGTCCGGACAGAAACAATGAGCAGTTCTTC. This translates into CAISPDRNNEQFF. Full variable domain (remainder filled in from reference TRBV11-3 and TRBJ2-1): EAGVVQSPRYKIIEKKQPVAFWCNPISGHNTLYWYLQNLGQGPELLIRYENEEAVDDSQLPKDRFSAERLKGVDSTLKIQPAELGDSAVYLCAISPDRNNEQFFGPGTRLTVL.

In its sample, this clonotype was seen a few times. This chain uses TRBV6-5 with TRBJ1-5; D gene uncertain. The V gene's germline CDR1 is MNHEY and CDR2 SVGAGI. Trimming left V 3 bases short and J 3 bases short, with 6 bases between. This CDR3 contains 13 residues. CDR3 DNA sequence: TGTGCCAGCAGTTATGCGCACAATCAGCCCCAGCATTTT. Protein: CASSYAHNQPQHF.

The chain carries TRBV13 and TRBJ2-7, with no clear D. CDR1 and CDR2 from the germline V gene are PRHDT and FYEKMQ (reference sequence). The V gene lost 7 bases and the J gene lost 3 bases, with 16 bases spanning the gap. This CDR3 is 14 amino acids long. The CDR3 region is CASNSGRVNYEQYF. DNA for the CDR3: TGTGCCAGCAACTCCGGACGGGTAAACTACGAGCAGTACTTC.

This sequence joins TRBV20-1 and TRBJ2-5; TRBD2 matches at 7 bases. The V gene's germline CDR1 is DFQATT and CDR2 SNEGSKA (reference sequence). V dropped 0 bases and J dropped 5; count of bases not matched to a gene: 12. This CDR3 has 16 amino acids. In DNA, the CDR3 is TGCAGTGCTAGAGACAAGAAGGGACTAAGTCAGGAGACCCAGTACTTC. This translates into CSARDKKGLSQETQYF.

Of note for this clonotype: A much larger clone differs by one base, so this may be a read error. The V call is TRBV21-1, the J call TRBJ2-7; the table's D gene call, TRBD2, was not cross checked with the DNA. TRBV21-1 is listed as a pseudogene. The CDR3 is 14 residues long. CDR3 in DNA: TGTGCCAGCTCCGGGACTAGCGGTGCCTACGAGCAGTACGTC. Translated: CASSGTSGAYEQYV.

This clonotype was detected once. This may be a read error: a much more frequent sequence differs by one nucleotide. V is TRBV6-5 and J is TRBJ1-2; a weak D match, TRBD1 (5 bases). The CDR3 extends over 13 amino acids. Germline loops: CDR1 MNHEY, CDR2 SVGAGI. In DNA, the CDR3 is TGTGCCTGCAGTTACACAGGAGCTTATGGCTACACCTTC. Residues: CACSYTGAYGYTF.

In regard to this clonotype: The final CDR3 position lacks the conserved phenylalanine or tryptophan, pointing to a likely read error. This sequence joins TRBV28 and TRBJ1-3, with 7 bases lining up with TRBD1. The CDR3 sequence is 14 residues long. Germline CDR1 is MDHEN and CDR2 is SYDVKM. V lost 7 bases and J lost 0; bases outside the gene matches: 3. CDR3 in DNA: TGTGCCAGCATGGACAGGAACTCTGGAAACACCATATATCTT. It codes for CASMDRNSGNTIYL.

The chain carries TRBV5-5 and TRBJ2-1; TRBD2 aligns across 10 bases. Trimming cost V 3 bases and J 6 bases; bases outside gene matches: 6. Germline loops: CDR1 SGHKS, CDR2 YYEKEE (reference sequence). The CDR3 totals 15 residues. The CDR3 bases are TGTGCCAGCAGCTGGGGAATAGCGGGAGGCAATGAGCAGTTCTTC. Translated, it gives CASSWGIAGGNEQFF. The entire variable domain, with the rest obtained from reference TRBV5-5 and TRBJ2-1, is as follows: DAGVTQSPTHLIKTRGQQVTLRCSPISGHKSVSWYQQVLGQGPQFIFQYYEKEERGRGNFPDRFSARQFPNYSSELNVNALLLGDSALYLCASSWGIAGGNEQFFGPGTRLTVL.

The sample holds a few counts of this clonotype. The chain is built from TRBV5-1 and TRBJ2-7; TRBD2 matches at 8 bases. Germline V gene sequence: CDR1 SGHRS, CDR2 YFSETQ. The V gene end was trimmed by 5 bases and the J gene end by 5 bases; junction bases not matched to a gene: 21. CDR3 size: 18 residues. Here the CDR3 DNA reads TGCGCCAGCAGAGAATTGTTTTTTCGGGAGGGGTTATATGACGAGCAGTACTTC. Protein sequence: CASRELFFREGLYDEQYF. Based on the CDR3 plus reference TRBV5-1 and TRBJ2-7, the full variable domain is KAGVTQTPRYLIKTRGQQVTLSCSPISGHRSVSWYQQTPGQGLQFLFEYFSETQRNKGNFPGRFSGRQFSNSRSEMNVSTLELGDSALYLCASRELFFREGLYDEQYFGPGTRLTVT.

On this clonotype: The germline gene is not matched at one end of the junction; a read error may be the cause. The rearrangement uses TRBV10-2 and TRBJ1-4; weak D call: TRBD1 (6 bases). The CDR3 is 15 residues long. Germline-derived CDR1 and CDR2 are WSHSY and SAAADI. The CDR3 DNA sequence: TGCGACAGCACCTACAGTGGGGCAGGGGATGAAAAACTGTTTTTT. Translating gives CDSTYSGAGDEKLFF.

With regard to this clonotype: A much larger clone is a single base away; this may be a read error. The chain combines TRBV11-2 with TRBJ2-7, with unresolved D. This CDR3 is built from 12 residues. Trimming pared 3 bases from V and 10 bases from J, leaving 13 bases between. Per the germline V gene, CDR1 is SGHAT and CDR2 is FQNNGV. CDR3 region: CASSFESVDQYF. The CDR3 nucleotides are TGTGCCAGCAGCTTCGAGTCCGTCGATCAGTACTTC.

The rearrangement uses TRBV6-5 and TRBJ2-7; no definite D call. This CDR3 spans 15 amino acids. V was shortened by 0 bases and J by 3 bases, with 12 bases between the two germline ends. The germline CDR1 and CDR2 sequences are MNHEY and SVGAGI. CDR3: CASSYSFGQVYEQYF. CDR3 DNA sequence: TGTGCCAGCAGTTACTCGTTTGGCCAAGTCTACGAGCAGTACTTC.

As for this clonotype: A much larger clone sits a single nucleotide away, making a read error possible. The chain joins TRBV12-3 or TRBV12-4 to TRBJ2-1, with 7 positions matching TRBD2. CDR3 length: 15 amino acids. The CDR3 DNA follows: TGTGTCAGCAGTCCGACTAGCTGGGGGTTCAATGAGCAGTTCTTC. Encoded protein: CVSSPTSWGFNEQFF.